A selection of T cell receptor beta chains follows, all from one sample in a study of blood T cell repertoires in COVID-19. Assay: immunoSEQ multiplex PCR; the TCRdb copy retains only in-frame clones and omits some. The sample consists of about 400,000 clones, 88% of them appearing once. What was sequenced was PBMCs or T cells enriched from blood (not recorded which). The source of these receptors is a woman aged 40 to 50 with acute COVID-19. Both conserved end residues are trimmed from each CDR3. Only some rows state a clone size, as once, few, many or a class for expanded clones.

abundance | v_gene | CDR3aa
once | TRBV6-5 | ASSLLGASGYT
NA | TRBV30 | AWRGGQGRLF
few | TRBV4-2 | ASSQAGQGLYEQY
NA | TRBV7-9 | ASSYSVSSYEQY
NA | TRBV7-8 | ASSLDGGVAGNTIY
few | TRBV18 | ASSPGTEGEPQH
NA | TRBV12-3/TRBV12-4 | ASSGQLESPLH
NA | TRBV12-5 | ASAPQGINTEAF
NA | TRBV2 | ASRGVYEQY
NA | TRBV6-5 | ASRHGVEADTQY
NA | TRBV5-4 | ASSGRGQGQSGYT
NA | TRBV27 | ASKQNREQETQY
NA | TRBV7-8 | ASSLAGTGFVAQF
NA | TRBV4-1 | ASSPGGSYNEQF
NA | TRBV5-1 | ASSLEGRGHTDTQY
NA | TRBV6-6 | ASRLGAFYEQY
NA | TRBV11-2 | ASSLGITVSYNEQF
NA | TRBV4-1 | ASSHLGTSGGPETQY
NA | TRBV2 | ASIGPLKETQY
NA | TRBV24-1 | ATSDRDRFYSPLH
NA | TRBV11-2 | ASSPPWRQALLAKNIQY
NA | TRBV12-3/TRBV12-4 | ASSGTGLYEQF
NA | TRBV11-3 | ASSLGGYGYT
NA | TRBV2 | ASSEALGRADTQY
NA | TRBV6-5 | ASSYGQANSPLH
NA | TRBV11-2 | ASSLPSGGAKTQY
NA | TRBV30 | AWSDILEVAGQETQY
few | TRBV24-1 | ATSDPGTDTQY
NA | TRBV5-1 | ASSLVGTGRTGELF
NA | TRBV3-1/TRBV3-2 | ASSQDKLAGVYEQY
NA | TRBV5-1 | ASSLEQLNTEAF
NA | TRBV11-2 | ASTGGSYEQY
NA | TRBV2 | ASSVPWGQNYGYT
once | TRBV27 | ASSTRTGLSGNTIY
NA | TRBV30 | ASRTGVGTDTQY
NA | TRBV9 | ASSRSGGGINYGYT
NA | TRBV18 | ASSRNTGDGETQY
NA | TRBV18 | ASSRGADTQY
NA | TRBV19 | ASSIPTVKFYGYT
NA | TRBV5-1 | ASSPVTGGGTEAF
NA | TRBV5-1 | ASSPARLPQQTEQF
NA | TRBV15 | ATSRESWDSYGYT
NA | TRBV6-2/TRBV6-3 | ASSAGYGYT
NA | TRBV4-2 | ASSLRASGDTEAF
NA | TRBV5-1 | ASSSGNSYEQY
NA | TRBV5-1 | ASSPNRDRGGYT
few | TRBV20-1 | SARDSYGYT
NA | TRBV18 | ASSPYLNTEAF
NA | TRBV4-1 | ASSGTAKSYEQY
NA | TRBV30 | AWSVVGQGNSPLH
NA | TRBV5-6 | ASSSLPVRGYGYT